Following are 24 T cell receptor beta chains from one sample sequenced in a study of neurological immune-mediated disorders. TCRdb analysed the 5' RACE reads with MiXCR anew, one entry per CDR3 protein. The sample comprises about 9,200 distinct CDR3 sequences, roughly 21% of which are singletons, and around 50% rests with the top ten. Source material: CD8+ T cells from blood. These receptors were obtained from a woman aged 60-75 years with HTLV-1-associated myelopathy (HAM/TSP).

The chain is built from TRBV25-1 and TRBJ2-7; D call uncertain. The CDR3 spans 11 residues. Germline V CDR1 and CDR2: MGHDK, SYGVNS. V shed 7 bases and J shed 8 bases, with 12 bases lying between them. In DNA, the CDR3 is TGTGCCAGCAACGCTGCCCACAAGCAGTACTTC. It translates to CASNAAHKQYF.

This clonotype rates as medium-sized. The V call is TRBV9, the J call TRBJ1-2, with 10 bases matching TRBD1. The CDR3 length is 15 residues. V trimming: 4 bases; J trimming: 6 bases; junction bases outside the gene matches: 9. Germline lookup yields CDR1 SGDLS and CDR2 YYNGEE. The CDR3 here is CASSFRTGGLDGYTF. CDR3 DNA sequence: TGTGCCAGCAGCTTCCGGACAGGGGGATTGGATGGCTACACCTTC. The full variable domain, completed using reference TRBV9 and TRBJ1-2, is DSGVTQTPKHLITATGQRVTLRCSPRSGDLSVYWYQQSLDQGLQFLIQYYNGEERAKGNILERFSAQQFPDLHSELNLSSLELGDSALYFCASSFRTGGLDGYTFGSGTRLTVV.

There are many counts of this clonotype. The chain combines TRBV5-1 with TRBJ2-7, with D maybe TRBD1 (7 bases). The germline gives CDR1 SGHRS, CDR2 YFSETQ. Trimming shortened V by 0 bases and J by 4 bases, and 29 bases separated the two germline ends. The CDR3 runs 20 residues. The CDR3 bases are TGCGCCAGCAGCTTGGCCGGGGGACAGTTCGCCACCCAGTTCTCTTACGAGCAGTACTTC. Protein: CASSLAGGQFATQFSYEQYF.

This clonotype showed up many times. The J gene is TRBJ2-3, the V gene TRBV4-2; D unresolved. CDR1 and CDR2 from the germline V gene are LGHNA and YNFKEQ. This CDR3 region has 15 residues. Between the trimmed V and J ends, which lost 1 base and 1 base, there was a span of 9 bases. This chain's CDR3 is CASSQVSQRTDTQYF. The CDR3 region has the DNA TGTGCCAGCAGCCAAGTCAGCCAACGCACAGATACGCAGTATTTT.

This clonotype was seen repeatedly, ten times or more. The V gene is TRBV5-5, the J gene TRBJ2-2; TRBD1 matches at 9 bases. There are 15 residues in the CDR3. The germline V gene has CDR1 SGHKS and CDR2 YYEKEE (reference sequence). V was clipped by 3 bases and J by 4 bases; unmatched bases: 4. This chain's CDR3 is CASSYRGLGTGELFF. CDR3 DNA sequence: TGTGCCAGCAGCTACAGGGGGCTGGGCACCGGGGAGCTGTTTTTT. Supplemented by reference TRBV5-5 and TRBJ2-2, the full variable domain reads DAGVTQSPTHLIKTRGQQVTLRCSPISGHKSVSWYQQVLGQGPQFIFQYYEKEERGRGNFPDRFSARQFPNYSSELNVNALLLGDSALYLCASSYRGLGTGELFFGEGSRLTVL.

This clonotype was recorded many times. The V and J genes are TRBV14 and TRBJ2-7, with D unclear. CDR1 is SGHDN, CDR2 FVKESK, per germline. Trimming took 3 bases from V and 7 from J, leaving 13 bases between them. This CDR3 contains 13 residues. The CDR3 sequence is CASSHNGGLEQYF. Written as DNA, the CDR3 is TGTGCCAGCAGCCATAACGGTGGGCTGGAGCAGTACTTC.

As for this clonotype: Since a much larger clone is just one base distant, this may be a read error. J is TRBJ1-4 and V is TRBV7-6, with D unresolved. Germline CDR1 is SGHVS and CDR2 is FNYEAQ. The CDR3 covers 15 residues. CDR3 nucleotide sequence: TGTGCCAGCAGATTAGGAGATGGACCCTATGAAAAACTGTTTTTT. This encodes CASRLGDGPYEKLFF. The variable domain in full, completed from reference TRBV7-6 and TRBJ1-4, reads GAGVSQSPRYKVTKRGQDVALRCDPISGHVSLYWYRQALGQGPEFLTYFNYEAQQDKSGLPNDRFSAERPEGSISTLTIQRTEQRDSAMYRCASRLGDGPYEKLFFGSGTQLSVL.

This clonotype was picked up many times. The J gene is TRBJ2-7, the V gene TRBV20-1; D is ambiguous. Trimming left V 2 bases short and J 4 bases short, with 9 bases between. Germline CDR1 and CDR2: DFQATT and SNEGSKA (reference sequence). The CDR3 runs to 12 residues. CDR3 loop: CSARQKEYEQYF. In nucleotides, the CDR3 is TGCAGTGCTAGACAGAAAGAGTACGAGCAGTACTTC.

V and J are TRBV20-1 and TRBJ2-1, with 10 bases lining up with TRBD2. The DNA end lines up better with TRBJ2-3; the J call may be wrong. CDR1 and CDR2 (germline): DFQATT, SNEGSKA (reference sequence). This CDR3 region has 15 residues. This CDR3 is CSANSGGDNTDTQYF. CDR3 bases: TGCAGTGCTAACAGCGGGGGGGATAACACAGATACGCAGTATTTT.

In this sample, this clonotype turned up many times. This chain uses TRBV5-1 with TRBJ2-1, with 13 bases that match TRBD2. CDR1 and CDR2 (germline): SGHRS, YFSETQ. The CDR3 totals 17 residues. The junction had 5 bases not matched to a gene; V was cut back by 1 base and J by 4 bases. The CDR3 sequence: CASSLTRTSGGYNEQFF. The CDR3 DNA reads TGCGCCAGCAGCTTGACCCGGACTAGCGGGGGATACAATGAGCAGTTCTTC.

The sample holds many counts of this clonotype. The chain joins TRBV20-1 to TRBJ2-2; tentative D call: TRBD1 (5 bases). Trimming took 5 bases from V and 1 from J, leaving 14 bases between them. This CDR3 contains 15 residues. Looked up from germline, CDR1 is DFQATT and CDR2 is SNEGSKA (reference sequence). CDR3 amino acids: CSARQGVVNTGELFF. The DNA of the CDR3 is TGCAGTGCTCGCCAGGGTGTGGTGAACACCGGGGAGCTGTTTTTT.

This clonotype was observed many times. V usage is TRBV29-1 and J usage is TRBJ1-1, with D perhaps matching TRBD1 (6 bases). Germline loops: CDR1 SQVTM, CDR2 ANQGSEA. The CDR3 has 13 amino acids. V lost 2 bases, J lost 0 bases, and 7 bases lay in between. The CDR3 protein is CSVETGLNTEAFF. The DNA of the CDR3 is TGCAGCGTTGAAACAGGGCTGAACACTGAAGCTTTCTTT. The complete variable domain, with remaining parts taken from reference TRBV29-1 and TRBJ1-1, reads SAVISQKPSRDICQRGTSLTIQCQVDSQVTMMFWYRQQPGQSLTLIATANQGSEATYESGFVIDKFPISRPNLTFSTLTVSNMSPEDSSIYLCSVETGLNTEAFFGQGTRLTVV.

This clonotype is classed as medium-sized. For the CDR3, the DNA is TGTGCCACCAGCAGGACTAGCGGGGGGCCTAACACCGGGGAGCTGTTTTTT. The encoded protein is CATSRTSGGPNTGELFF. V is TRBV15 and J is TRBJ2-2; 13 nucleotides line up with TRBD2. This CDR3 has 17 residues. V dropped 3 bases and J dropped 2; count of bases not matched to a gene: 3. CDR1 is LNHNV and CDR2 is YYDKDF in the germline V gene (reference sequence).

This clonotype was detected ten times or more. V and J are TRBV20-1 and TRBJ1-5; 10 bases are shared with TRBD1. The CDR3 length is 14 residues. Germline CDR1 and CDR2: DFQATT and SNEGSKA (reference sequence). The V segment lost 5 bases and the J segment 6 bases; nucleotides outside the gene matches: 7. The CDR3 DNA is TGCAGTGCTGAGACAGGGGGCGCCGGTCAGCCCCAGCATTTT. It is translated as CSAETGGAGQPQHF.

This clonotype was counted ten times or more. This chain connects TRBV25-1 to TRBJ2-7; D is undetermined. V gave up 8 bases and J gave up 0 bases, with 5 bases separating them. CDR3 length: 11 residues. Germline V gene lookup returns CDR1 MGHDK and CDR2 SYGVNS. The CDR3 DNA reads TGTGCCAGCGAAAGCTCCTACGAGCAGTACTTC. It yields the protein CASESSYEQYF.

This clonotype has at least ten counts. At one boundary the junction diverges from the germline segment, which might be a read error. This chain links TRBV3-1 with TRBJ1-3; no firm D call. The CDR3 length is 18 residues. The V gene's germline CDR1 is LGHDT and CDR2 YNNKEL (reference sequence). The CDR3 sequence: CASSPREELRPVGNAIYF. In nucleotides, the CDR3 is TGTGCCAGCAGCCCCCGGGAGGAACTTCGTCCCGTTGGAAACGCCATATATTTT.

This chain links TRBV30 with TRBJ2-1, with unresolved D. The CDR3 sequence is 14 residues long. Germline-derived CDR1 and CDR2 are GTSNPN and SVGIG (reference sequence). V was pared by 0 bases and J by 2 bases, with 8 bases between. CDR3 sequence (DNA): TGTGCCTGGAGTGTTATCGGAGCCTACAATGAGCAGTTCTTC. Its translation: CAWSVIGAYNEQFF.

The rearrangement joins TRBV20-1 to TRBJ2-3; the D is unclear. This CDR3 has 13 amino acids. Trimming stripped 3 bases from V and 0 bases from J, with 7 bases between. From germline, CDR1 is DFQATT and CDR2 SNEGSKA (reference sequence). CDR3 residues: CSARGWSTDTQYF. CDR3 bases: TGCAGTGCTAGGGGGTGGAGCACAGATACGCAGTATTTT.

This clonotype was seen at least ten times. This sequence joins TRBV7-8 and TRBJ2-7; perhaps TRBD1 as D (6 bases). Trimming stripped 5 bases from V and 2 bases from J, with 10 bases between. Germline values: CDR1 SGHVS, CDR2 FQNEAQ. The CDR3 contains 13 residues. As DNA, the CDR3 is TGTGCCAGCAGCCGACAGGAAGCCTACGAGCAGTACTTC. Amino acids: CASSRQEAYEQYF.

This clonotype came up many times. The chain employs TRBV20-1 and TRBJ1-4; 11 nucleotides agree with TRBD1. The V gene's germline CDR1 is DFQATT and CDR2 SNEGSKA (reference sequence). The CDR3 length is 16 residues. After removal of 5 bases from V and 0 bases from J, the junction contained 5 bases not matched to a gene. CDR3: CSALRDRGATNEKLFF. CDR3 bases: TGCAGTGCTCTCCGGGACAGGGGGGCAACTAATGAAAAACTGTTTTTT.

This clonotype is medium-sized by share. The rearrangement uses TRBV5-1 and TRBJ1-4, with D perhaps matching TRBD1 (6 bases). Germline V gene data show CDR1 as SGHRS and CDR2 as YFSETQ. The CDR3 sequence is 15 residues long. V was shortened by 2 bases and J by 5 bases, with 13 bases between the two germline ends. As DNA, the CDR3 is TGCGCCAGCAGCTTATTCGGGGACAACAATGAAAAACTGTTTTTT. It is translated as CASSLFGDNNEKLFF.

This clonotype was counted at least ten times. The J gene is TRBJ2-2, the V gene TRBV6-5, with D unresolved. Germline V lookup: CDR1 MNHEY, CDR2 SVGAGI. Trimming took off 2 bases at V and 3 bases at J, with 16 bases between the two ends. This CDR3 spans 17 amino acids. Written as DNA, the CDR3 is TGTGCCAGCAGTTACCTGACCCGAAAGTTCGACACCGGGGAGCTGTTTTTT. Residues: CASSYLTRKFDTGELFF.

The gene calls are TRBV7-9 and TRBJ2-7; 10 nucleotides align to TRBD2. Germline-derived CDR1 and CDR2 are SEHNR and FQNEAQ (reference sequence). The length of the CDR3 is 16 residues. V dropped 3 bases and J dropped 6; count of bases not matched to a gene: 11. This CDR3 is CASSFASTSGVVEQYF. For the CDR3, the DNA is TGTGCCAGCAGCTTTGCGTCCACTAGCGGGGTGGTCGAGCAGTACTTC.

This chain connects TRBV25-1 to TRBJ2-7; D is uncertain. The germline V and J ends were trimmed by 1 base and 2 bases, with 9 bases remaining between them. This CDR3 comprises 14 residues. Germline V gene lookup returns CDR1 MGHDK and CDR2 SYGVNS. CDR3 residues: CASSEFNTPYEQYF. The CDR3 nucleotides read TGTGCCAGCAGTGAATTTAATACCCCCTACGAGCAGTACTTC.